The clone carrying this T cell receptor (beta chain) has a single count. The V end was cut by 6 bases, the J end by 2 bases, with 13 bases between. CDR1 and CDR2 from the germline V gene are MNHEY and SVGAGI. The CDR3 length is 15 residues. This entry comes from a study of tumor T cells in aggressive B-cell lymphoma. Sequencing used immunoSEQ multiplex PCR; TCRdb keeps in-frame clones, though not all of them. Counted here are 9,500 to 10,000 clones, 70% to 90% occurring once; the ten biggest clones make up roughly 4.5%. The sequenced sample consisted of tumor tissue. This sequence joins TRBV6-5 and TRBJ2-2; tentatively, D is TRBD2 (6 bases). The TCR was taken from an adult with diffuse large B cell lymphoma. The CDR3 nucleotides read TGTGCCAGCAGGGCGGGACGGATTAACACCGGGGAGCTGTTTTTT. It is translated as CASRAGRINTGELFF.